The 13 T cell receptor beta chains in this list originate from one sample, sequenced in a study of CD8+ T cells in alopecia areata. Specified treatment: oral pan-JAK inhibitor, 5-10 mg twice daily. Reverse transcribed after extraction, RNA yielded cDNA as the sequencing template. Profiled with immunoSEQ multiplex PCR; TCRdb holds only in-frame clones, not every one. Of around 70,000 clones detected, 25% to 35% appear once; the ten largest clones hold about 15%. Sequencing used CD8+ T cells sorted from blood, obtained at week 4, from a patient treated with tofacitinib. These receptor sequences come from a human donor with alopecia areata.

In this sample, this clone turned up a few times. The V and J genes are TRBV29-1 and TRBJ1-2; TRBD1 aligns across 10 bases. Germline values: CDR1 SQVTM, CDR2 ANQGSEA. The CDR3 is made up of 12 amino acids. Unmatched junction bases numbered 6, after V lost 6 bases and J lost 8 bases. The CDR3 reads CSVRGTGDGYTF. The CDR3 DNA is TGCAGCGTGAGGGGGACAGGGGACGGCTACACCTTC.

The chain joins TRBV29-1 to TRBJ2-3; 7 positions match TRBD1. The CDR3 covers 16 residues. Germline-derived CDR1 and CDR2 are SQVTM and ANQGSEA. V trimming: 0 bases; J trimming: 0 bases; junction bases outside the gene matches: 6. In nucleotides, the CDR3 is TGCAGCGTTGAAGATCTCGAGGGACAGAGCACAGATACGCAGTATTTT. The encoded protein is CSVEDLEGQSTDTQYF.

The chain carries TRBV5-1 and TRBJ2-2; 8 positions agree with TRBD2. J lost 4 bases, V lost 0 bases, and 8 bases had no gene match. Germline values: CDR1 SGHRS, CDR2 YFSETQ. The length of the CDR3 is 17 residues. The CDR3, as DNA: TGCGCCAGCAGCTTGGAATCGGGAGGGCCGGGCACCGGGGAGCTGTTTTTT. This translates into CASSLESGGPGTGELFF.

A few counts support this clone. This chain joins TRBV9 and TRBJ1-1; D unclear. V was pared by 1 base and J by 4 bases, with 8 bases between. The length of the CDR3 is 13 residues. The V gene's germline CDR1 is SGDLS and CDR2 YYNGEE. The CDR3 bases are TGTGCCAGCAGCGTACCTGGGCGCACTGAAGCTTTCTTT. It yields the protein CASSVPGRTEAFF.

The genes are TRBV15 and TRBJ1-1; D is ambiguous. Germline assignment: CDR1 LNHNV and CDR2 YYDKDF (reference sequence). The V and J ends lost 0 bases and 5 bases respectively, with 10 bases between them. This CDR3 is built from 14 residues. CDR3 sequence: CATSRDRIWTEAFF. CDR3 nucleotide sequence: TGTGCCACCAGCAGAGATCGGATTTGGACTGAAGCTTTCTTT.

This clone showed up just a few times. Other DNA sequences from this sample encode an identical CDR3 as well. The chain joins TRBV29-1 to TRBJ2-2, with D possibly TRBD1 on 6 matching bases. The CDR3 is 12 amino acids. CDR1 is SQVTM, CDR2 ANQGSEA, per germline. Trimming took 7 bases from V and 5 from J, leaving 11 bases between them. Here the CDR3 reads CSAQGGTGELFF. CDR3 nucleotides: TGCAGCGCCCAAGGGGGTACCGGGGAGCTGTTTTTT.

This clone was observed a handful of times. At one boundary the junction diverges from the germline segment, which might be a read error. Other DNA sequences of this sample code for an identical CDR3. This chain joins TRBV5-1 and TRBJ2-7, with 7 nucleotides matching TRBD1. Germline lookup yields CDR1 SGHRS and CDR2 YFSETQ. The CDR3 consists of 15 residues. CDR3 sequence: CASSLNPGQTYEQYF. The CDR3 DNA reads as TGTGCCAGCAGCCTAAACCCGGGACAGACCTACGAGCAGTACTTC.

By its share, this clone is large. This chain links TRBV2 with TRBJ2-1, with 10 bases fitting TRBD2. The CDR3 has 15 amino acids. CDR1 and CDR2 from the germline V gene are SNHLY and FYNNEI. V lost 1 base and J lost 12; bases outside the gene matches: 9. For the CDR3, the DNA is TGTGCCAGCAGTGAAGAAGGGACTAGCGACTCTCGGCAGTTCTTC. It is translated as CASSEEGTSDSRQFF.

This clone showed up just once. The chain links TRBV30 to TRBJ2-1, with 10 positions matching TRBD2. The V gene's germline CDR1 is GTSNPN and CDR2 SVGIG (reference sequence). The CDR3 contains 15 residues. V lost 0 bases and J lost 3; bases outside the gene matches: 2. CDR3 protein: CAWSVGLAVYNEQFF. The CDR3 region has the DNA TGTGCCTGGAGTGTTGGACTAGCGGTCTACAATGAGCAGTTCTTC.

The chain uses TRBV29-1 and TRBJ2-5; 11 nucleotides agree with TRBD2. This CDR3 is built from 16 residues. Trimming cost V 4 bases and J 0 bases; bases outside gene matches: 7. Germline loops: CDR1 SQVTM, CDR2 ANQGSEA. CDR3 bases: TGCAGCGTTGTACCCGGGACTAGCGGATACCAAGAGACCCAGTACTTC. It encodes CSVVPGTSGYQETQYF.

The chain is built from TRBV7-9 and TRBJ1-5; 7 bases are a match to TRBD1. The junction had 8 bases not matched to a gene; V was cut back by 5 bases and J by 4 bases. CDR1 and CDR2 (germline): SEHNR, FQNEAQ (reference sequence). This CDR3 is built from 15 residues. Written as DNA, the CDR3 is TGTGCCAGCAGCACCGACAGGGAACTTAATCAGCCCCAGCATTTT. Its translation: CASSTDRELNQPQHF.

J is TRBJ2-1 and V is TRBV12-5; 9 positions agree with TRBD1. CDR3 length: 14 amino acids. Per the germline V gene, CDR1 is LGHNT and CDR2 is FRNRAP. J gave up 5 bases and V 6 bases, and 5 bases lay outside the gene matches. CDR3 nucleotide sequence: TGTGCTAGTGGGGGGACAGGGCGCGACAATGAGCAGTTCTTC. Its protein is CASGGTGRDNEQFF.

This rearrangement joins TRBV20-1 to TRBJ1-2, with unresolved D. The ends were cut back, 1 base at V and 3 bases at J, with 3 bases in the middle. Germline V gives CDR1 DFQATT, CDR2 SNEGSKA (reference sequence). The CDR3 sequence is 11 residues long. The CDR3 region is CSARADYGYTF. The DNA of the CDR3 is TGCAGTGCTAGAGCCGACTATGGCTACACCTTC.